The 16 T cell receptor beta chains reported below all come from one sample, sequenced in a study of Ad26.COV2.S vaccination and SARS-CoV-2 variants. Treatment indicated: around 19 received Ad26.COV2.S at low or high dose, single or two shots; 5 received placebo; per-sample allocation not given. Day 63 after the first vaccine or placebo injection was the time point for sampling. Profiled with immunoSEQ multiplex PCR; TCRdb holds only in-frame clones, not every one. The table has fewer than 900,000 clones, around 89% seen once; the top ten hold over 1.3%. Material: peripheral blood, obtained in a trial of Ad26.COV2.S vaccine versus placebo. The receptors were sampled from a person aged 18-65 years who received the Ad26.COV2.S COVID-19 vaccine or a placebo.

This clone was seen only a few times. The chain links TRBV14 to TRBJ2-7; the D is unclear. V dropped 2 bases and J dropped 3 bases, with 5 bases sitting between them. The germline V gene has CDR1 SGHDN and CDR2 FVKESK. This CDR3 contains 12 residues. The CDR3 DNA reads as TGTGCCAGCAGCCAACACTACTACGAGCAGTACTTC. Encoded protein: CASSQHYYEQYF.

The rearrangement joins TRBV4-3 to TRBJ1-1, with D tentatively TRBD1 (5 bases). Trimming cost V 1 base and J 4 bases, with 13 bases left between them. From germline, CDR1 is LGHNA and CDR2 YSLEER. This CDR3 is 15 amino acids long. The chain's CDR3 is CASSQVGVGATEAFF. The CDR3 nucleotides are TGCGCCAGCAGCCAAGTGGGGGTCGGGGCCACTGAAGCTTTCTTT.

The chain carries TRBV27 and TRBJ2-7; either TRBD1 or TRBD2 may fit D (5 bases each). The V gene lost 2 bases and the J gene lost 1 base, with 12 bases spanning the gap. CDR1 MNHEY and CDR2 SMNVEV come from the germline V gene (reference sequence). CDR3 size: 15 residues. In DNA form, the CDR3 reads TGTGCCAGCAGTTTAGGGGGAACGTCATCCTACGAGCAGTACTTC. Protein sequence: CASSLGGTSSYEQYF.

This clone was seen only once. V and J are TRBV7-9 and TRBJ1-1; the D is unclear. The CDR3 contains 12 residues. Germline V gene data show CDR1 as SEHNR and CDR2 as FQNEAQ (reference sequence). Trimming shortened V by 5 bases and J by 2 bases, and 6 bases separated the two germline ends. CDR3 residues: CASSRLNTEAFF. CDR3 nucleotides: TGTGCCAGCAGCCGCCTAAACACTGAAGCTTTCTTT.

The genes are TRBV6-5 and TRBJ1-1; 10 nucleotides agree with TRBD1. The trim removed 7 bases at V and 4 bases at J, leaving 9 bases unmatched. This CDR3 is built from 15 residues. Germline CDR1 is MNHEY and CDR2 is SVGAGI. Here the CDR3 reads CASKRQGAVSTEAFF. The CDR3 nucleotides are TGTGCCAGCAAGCGACAGGGGGCTGTTAGCACTGAAGCTTTCTTT.

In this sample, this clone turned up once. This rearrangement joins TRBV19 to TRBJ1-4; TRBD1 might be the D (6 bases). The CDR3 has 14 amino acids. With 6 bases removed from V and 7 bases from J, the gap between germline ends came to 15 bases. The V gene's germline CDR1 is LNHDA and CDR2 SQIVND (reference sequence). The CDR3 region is CASSRGQPSEKLFF. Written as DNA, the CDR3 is TGTGCCAGTAGCCGCGGACAGCCTTCTGAAAAACTGTTTTTT. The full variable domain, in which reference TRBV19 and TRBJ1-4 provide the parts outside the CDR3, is DGGITQSPKYLFRKEGQNVTLSCEQNLNHDAMYWYRQDPGQGLRLIYYSQIVNDFQKGDIAEGYSVSREKKESFPLTVTSAQKNPTAFYLCASSRGQPSEKLFFGSGTQLSVL.

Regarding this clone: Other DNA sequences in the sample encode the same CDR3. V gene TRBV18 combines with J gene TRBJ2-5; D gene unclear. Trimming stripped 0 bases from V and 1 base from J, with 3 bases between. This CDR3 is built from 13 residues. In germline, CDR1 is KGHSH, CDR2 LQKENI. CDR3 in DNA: TGTGCCAGCTCACCACCCAGCCAAGAGACCCAGTACTTC. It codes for CASSPPSQETQYF.

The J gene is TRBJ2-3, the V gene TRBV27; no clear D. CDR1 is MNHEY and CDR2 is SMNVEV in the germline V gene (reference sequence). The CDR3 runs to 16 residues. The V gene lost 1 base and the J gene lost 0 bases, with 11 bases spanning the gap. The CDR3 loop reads CASSLLRLGSTDTQYF. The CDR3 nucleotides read TGTGCCAGCAGTTTATTGAGACTGGGAAGCACAGATACGCAGTATTTT.

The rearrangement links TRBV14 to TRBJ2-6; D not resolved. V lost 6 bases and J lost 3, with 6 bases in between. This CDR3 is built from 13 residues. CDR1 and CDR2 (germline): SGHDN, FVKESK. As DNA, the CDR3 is TGTGCCAGCAGTCCATTTGGGGCCAACGTCCTGACTTTC. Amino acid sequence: CASSPFGANVLTF.

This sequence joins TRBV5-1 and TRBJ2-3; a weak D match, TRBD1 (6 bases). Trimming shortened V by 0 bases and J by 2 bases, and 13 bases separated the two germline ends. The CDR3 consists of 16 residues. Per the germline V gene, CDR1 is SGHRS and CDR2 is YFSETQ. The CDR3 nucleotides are TGCGCCAGCAGCTTGGTGGGACAAAGAAACACAGATACGCAGTATTTT. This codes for CASSLVGQRNTDTQYF. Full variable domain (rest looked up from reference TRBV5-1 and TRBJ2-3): KAGVTQTPRYLIKTRGQQVTLSCSPISGHRSVSWYQQTPGQGLQFLFEYFSETQRNKGNFPGRFSGRQFSNSRSEMNVSTLELGDSALYLCASSLVGQRNTDTQYFGPGTRLTVL.

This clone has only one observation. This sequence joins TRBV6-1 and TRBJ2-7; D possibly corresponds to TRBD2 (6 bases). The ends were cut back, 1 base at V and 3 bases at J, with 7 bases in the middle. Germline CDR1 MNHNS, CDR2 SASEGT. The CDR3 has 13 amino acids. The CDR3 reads CASSEGGVYEQYF. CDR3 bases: TGTGCCAGCAGTGAAGGCGGGGTCTACGAGCAGTACTTC.

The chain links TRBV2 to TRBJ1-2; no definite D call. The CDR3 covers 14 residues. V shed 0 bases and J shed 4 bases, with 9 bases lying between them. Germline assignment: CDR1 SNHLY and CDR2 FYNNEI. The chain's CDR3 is CASSEALASYGYTF. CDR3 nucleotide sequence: TGTGCCAGCAGTGAAGCGCTTGCGTCCTATGGCTACACCTTC.

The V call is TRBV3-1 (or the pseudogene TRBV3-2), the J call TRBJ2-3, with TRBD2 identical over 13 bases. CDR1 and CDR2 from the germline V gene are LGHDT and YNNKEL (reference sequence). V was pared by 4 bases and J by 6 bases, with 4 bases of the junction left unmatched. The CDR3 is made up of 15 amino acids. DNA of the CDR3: TGTGCCAGCAGCCCTAGGACTAGCGGGGGCGATACGCAGTATTTT. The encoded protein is CASSPRTSGGDTQYF.

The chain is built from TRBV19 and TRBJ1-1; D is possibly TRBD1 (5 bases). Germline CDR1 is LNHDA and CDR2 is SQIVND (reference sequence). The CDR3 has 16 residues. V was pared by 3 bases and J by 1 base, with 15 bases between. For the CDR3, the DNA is TGTGCCAGTAGTATGACGGGACTGCCTACGAACACTGAAGCTTTCTTT. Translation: CASSMTGLPTNTEAFF.

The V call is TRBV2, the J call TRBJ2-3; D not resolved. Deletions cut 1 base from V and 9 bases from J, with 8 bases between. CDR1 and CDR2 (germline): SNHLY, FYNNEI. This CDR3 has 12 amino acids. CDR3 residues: CASSEGKFTQYF. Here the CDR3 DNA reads TGTGCCAGCAGTGAAGGGAAGTTCACGCAGTATTTT.

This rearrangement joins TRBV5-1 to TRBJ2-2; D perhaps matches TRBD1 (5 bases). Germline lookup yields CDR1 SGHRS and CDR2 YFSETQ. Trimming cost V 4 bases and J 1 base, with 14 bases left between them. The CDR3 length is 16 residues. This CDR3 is CASSQRTRLNTGELFF. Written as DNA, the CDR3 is TGCGCCAGCAGCCAAAGGACACGGTTGAACACCGGGGAGCTGTTTTTT.